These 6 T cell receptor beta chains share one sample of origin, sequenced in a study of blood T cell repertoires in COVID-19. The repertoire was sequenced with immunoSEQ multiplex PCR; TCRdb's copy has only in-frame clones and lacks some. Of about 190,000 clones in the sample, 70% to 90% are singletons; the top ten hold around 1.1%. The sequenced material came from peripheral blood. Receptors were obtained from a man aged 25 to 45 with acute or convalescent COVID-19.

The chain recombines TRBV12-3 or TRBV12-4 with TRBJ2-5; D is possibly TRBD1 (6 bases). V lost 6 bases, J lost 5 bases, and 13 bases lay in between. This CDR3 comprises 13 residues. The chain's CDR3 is CASSRDRMETQYF. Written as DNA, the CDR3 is TGTGCCAGCAGCCGTGACAGGATGGAGACCCAGTACTTC.

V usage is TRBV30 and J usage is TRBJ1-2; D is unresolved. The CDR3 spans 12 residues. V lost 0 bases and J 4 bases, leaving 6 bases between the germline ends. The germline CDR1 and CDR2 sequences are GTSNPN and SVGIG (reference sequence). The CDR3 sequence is CAWSVFSYGYTF. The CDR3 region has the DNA TGTGCCTGGAGTGTTTTTAGCTATGGCTACACCTTC.

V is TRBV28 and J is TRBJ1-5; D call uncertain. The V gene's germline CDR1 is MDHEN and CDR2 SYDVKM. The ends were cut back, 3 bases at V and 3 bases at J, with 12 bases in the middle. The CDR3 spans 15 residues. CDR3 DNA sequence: TGTGCCAGCAGTTTTAGTGGGCGTCCCAATCAGCCCCAGCATTTT. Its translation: CASSFSGRPNQPQHF.

Here the CDR3 reads CASSTFRDRGTRVREQYF. The CDR3 region has the DNA TGTGCCAGCAGCACTTTCCGGGACAGGGGCACTCGAGTTCGTGAGCAGTACTTC. The chain couples TRBV7-9 to TRBJ2-7, with 10 positions matching TRBD1. Germline trimming cut 5 bases from V and 7 bases from J; bases unmatched to any gene: 20. The CDR3 is 18 amino acids. Germline values: CDR1 SEHNR, CDR2 FQNEAQ (reference sequence).

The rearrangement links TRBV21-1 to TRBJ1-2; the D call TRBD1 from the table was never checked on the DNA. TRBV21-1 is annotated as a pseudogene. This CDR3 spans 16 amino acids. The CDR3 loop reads CASSKVSRTPTYGYTF. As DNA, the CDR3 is TGTGCCAGCAGCAAAGTAAGTCGGACACCTACATATGGCTACACCTTC.

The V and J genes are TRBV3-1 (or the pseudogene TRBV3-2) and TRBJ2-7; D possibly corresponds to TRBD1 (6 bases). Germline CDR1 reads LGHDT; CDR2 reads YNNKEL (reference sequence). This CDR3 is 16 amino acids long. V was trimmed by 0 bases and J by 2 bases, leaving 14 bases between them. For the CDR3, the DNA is TGTGCCAGCAGCCAAGATAATATGTACAGGGCCTACGAGCAGTACTTC. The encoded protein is CASSQDNMYRAYEQYF.